The next 18 T cell receptor beta chains were all read from a single sample in a study of blood T cell repertoires in COVID-19 (dated by TCRdb to the early 2020s). Libraries came from the immunoSEQ multiplex PCR assay. TCRdb limited this immuneACCESS table to in-frame rearrangements with V and J called. A share of clones is missing; checked studies link under half to unresolved V genes, and the rest is unexplained. This sample is represented by some 300,000 clones; around nine tenths of them were singletons. The leading ten clones occupy about 9.9% of the sample. Sequencing was done on a sample of PBMCs or T cells enriched from blood (not recorded which). The receptors originated from a woman between 35 and 50 years old who had recovered from COVID-19.

The chain links TRBV7-9 to TRBJ2-1; TRBD2 is a possible D gene (5 bases). V was trimmed by 5 bases and J by 4 bases, leaving 15 bases between them. The germline V gene has CDR1 SEHNR and CDR2 FQNEAQ (reference sequence). This CDR3 spans 15 amino acids. DNA for the CDR3: TGTGCCAGCAGCATTGGGATAGCGCTATACAATGAGCAGTTCTTC. Amino acids: CASSIGIALYNEQFF.

The CDR3 nucleotides are TGTGCCAGCAGCTTAATAGGCGGACTAGAAGCTTTCTTT. This codes for CASSLIGGLEAFF. The rearrangement uses TRBV7-3 and TRBJ1-1; D gene uncertain. This CDR3 region has 13 residues. The V gene's germline CDR1 is SGHTA and CDR2 FQGTGA. The V end was cut by 1 base, the J end by 8 bases, with 11 bases between.

A single count supports this clone. This chain links TRBV4-3 with TRBJ2-7; no firm D call. The germline CDR1 and CDR2 sequences are LGHNA and YSLEER. Trimming cost V 0 bases and J 0 bases, with 3 bases left between them. CDR3 length: 13 residues. CDR3 loop: CASSQEASYEQYF. For the CDR3, the DNA is TGCGCCAGCAGCCAAGAAGCCTCCTACGAGCAGTACTTC.

This chain uses TRBV28 with TRBJ2-7; no definite D call. Trimming cost V 5 bases and J 5 bases, with 16 bases left between them. The CDR3 has 14 residues. CDR1 is MDHEN and CDR2 is SYDVKM in the germline V gene. Here the CDR3 DNA reads TGTGCCAGCAGTACCTTACCACGGAGTCACGAGCAGTACTTC. This sequence encodes CASSTLPRSHEQYF.

In nucleotides, the CDR3 is TGTGCCAGCAGTCCCCGGATGGTTAGCGGGATAGAGCAGTACTTC. Amino acids: CASSPRMVSGIEQYF. The chain is built from TRBV11-2 and TRBJ2-7, with TRBD2 matching 8 bases. Trimming cost V 6 bases and J 7 bases; bases outside gene matches: 14. Germline-derived CDR1 and CDR2 are SGHAT and FQNNGV. There are 15 residues in the CDR3.

This chain uses TRBV6-5 with TRBJ1-2, with 7 bases that match TRBD1. Per germline, CDR1 MNHEY and CDR2 SVGAGI. Trimming took 6 bases from V and 13 from J; bases not matched to a gene: 8. This CDR3 contains 11 residues. CDR3 loop: CASRGLQGFTF. CDR3 DNA: TGTGCCAGCAGGGGATTACAGGGGTTCACCTTC.

The chain is built from TRBV27 and TRBJ1-1; D is possibly TRBD1 (5 bases). Trimming took off 1 base at V and 0 bases at J, with 9 bases between the two ends. Germline V lookup: CDR1 MNHEY, CDR2 SMNVEV (reference sequence). The CDR3 runs 15 residues. The CDR3 sequence is CASSLFQGMNTEAFF. In DNA form, the CDR3 reads TGTGCCAGCAGTTTATTTCAGGGAATGAACACTGAAGCTTTCTTT.

The V gene is TRBV5-1, the J gene TRBJ2-2; TRBD1 is a possible D gene (6 bases). This CDR3 comprises 15 residues. V dropped 3 bases and J dropped 7 bases, with 16 bases sitting between them. Per the germline V gene, CDR1 is SGHRS and CDR2 is YFSETQ. DNA of the CDR3: TGCGCCAGCAGCTCCTTACAGGGTAGGGTCGGGGAGCTGTTTTTT. Encoded protein: CASSSLQGRVGELFF.

In nucleotides, the CDR3 is TGTGCCTGGGCCTTGAGCTCCTACAATGAGCAGTTCTTC. This translates into CAWALSSYNEQFF. The chain uses TRBV30 and TRBJ2-1; no reliable D call. The CDR3 has 13 amino acids. With 5 bases removed from V and 0 bases from J, the gap between germline ends came to 8 bases. The germline CDR1 and CDR2 sequences are GTSNPN and SVGIG (reference sequence).

The CDR3 DNA follows: TGTGCCAGCAGCTTAGGAAGACCGGGACAGGGGGCTTATCATGAGCAGTTCTTC. Translating it yields CASSLGRPGQGAYHEQFF. The chain has TRBV7-8 and TRBJ2-1; TRBD1 aligns across 12 bases. There are 18 residues in the CDR3. Per the germline V gene, CDR1 is SGHVS and CDR2 is FQNEAQ. V dropped 1 base and J dropped 8; count of bases not matched to a gene: 12.

V is TRBV5-4 and J is TRBJ2-2; 7 nucleotides agree with TRBD2. After removal of 4 bases from V and 5 bases from J, the junction contained 11 bases not matched to a gene. Looked up from germline, CDR1 is SGHNT and CDR2 is YYREEE (reference sequence). The CDR3 spans 16 residues. The CDR3 sequence is CASSEGGSGPTGELFF. The CDR3 DNA follows: TGTGCCAGCAGCGAGGGAGGGAGCGGTCCAACCGGGGAGCTGTTTTTT.

J is TRBJ2-2 and V is TRBV24-1, with 8 positions matching TRBD2. Trimming at V came to 4 bases and at J to 4 bases, leaving 4 bases not matched to a gene. The germline CDR1 and CDR2 sequences are KGHDR and SFDVKD. The CDR3 runs 15 residues. In DNA, the CDR3 is TGTGCCACCAGTGACGGGAGGGCGTCCACCGGGGAGCTGTTTTTT. This gives the protein CATSDGRASTGELFF.

The chain employs TRBV12-3 or TRBV12-4 and TRBJ1-1; D is ambiguous. V dropped 2 bases and J dropped 3 bases, with 4 bases sitting between them. The length of the CDR3 is 12 residues. CDR3 residues: CASSLLHTEAFF. CDR3 nucleotides: TGTGCCAGCAGTTTACTCCACACTGAAGCTTTCTTT.

This clone was seen only once. J is TRBJ1-6 and V is TRBV7-2; 11 positions agree with TRBD1. V shed 5 bases, J shed 7 bases, and the junction held 1 base outside the gene matches. This CDR3 is built from 14 residues. Germline V gene lookup returns CDR1 SGHTA and CDR2 FQGNSA. For the CDR3, the DNA is TGTGCCAGCAGCCGGGACAGGGGGAATTCACCCCTCCACTTT. Its translation is CASSRDRGNSPLHF.

The chain is built from TRBV19 and TRBJ1-2; 8 bases match TRBD1. The junction had 2 bases not matched to a gene; V was cut back by 7 bases and J by 4 bases. Germline CDR1 LNHDA, CDR2 SQIVND (reference sequence). This CDR3 is 12 amino acids long. This CDR3 is CASTTGVYGYTF. CDR3 coding DNA: TGTGCCAGTACGACAGGGGTCTATGGCTACACCTTC.

The chain employs TRBV9 and TRBJ2-7; the D gene is possibly TRBD2 (5 bases). Trimming shortened V by 0 bases and J by 4 bases, and 14 bases separated the two germline ends. The CDR3 runs to 15 residues. Germline V lookup: CDR1 SGDLS, CDR2 YYNGEE. The CDR3 DNA is TGTGCCAGCAGCGTAGGAGCGGCTCCTTCGTACGAGCAGTACTTC. Translating gives CASSVGAAPSYEQYF.

The rearrangement joins TRBV3-1 (or the pseudogene TRBV3-2) to TRBJ2-5, with D possibly TRBD2 on 5 matching bases. The CDR3 consists of 14 residues. Germline values: CDR1 LGHDT, CDR2 YNNKEL (reference sequence). Trimming shortened V by 4 bases and J by 5 bases, and 14 bases separated the two germline ends. The CDR3 DNA follows: TGTGCCAGCAGCCGAGGCGAGGGTTTGGAGACCCAGTACTTC. This gives the protein CASSRGEGLETQYF.

This chain connects TRBV12-5 to TRBJ1-6; D gene unclear. The germline V gene has CDR1 LGHNT and CDR2 FRNRAP. This CDR3 has 12 amino acids. V was clipped by 5 bases and J by 5 bases, with 4 bases between them. CDR3 nucleotide sequence: TGTGCTAGTGGTCTAGATAATTCACCCCTCCACTTT. This codes for CASGLDNSPLHF.